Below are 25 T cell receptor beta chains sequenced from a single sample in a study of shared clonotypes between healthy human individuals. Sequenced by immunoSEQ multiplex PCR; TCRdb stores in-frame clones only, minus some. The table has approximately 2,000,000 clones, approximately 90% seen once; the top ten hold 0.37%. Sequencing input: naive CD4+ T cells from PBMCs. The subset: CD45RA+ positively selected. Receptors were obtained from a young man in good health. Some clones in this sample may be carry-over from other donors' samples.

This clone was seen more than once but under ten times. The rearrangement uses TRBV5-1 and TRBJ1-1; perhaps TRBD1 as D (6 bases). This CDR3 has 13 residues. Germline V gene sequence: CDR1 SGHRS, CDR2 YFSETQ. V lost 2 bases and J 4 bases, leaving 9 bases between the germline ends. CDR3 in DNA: TGCGCCAGCAGCTTCGCAGGGGCCACTGAAGCTTTCTTT. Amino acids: CASSFAGATEAFF.

The CDR3 loop reads CASSRAYSSYNEQFF. The CDR3 DNA reads TGTGCCAGCAGTCGGGCGTACAGCTCCTACAATGAGCAGTTCTTC. This chain uses TRBV6-6 with TRBJ2-1; D gene uncertain. CDR3 length: 15 amino acids. Trimming took 5 bases from V and 0 from J, leaving 11 bases between them. Germline V gives CDR1 MNHNY, CDR2 SVGAGI (reference sequence).

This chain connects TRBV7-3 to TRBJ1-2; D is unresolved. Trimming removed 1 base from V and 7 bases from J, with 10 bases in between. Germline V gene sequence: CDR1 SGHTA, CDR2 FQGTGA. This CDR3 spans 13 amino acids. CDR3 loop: CASSLMSGAGYTF. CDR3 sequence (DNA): TGTGCCAGCAGCTTAATGAGCGGCGCTGGCTACACCTTC.

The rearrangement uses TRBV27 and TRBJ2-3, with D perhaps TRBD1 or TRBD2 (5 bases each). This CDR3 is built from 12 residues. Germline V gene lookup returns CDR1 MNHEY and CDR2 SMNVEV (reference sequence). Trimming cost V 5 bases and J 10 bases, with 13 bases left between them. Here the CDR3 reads CASSNHRGAQYF. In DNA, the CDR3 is TGTGCCAGCAGTAACCACCGGGGCGCGCAGTATTTT.

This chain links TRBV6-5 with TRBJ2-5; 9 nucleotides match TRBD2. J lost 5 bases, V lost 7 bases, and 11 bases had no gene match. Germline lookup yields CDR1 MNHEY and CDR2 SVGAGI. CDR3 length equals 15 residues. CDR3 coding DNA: TGTGCCAGCATTAATACGGGACTAGCTGGGGAGACCCAGTACTTC. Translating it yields CASINTGLAGETQYF.

For the CDR3, the DNA is TGTGCCAGCAGCTTACTGACTAGCGGGAGTGGCGAGCAGTACTTC. It is translated as CASSLLTSGSGEQYF. The chain recombines TRBV5-6 with TRBJ2-7; TRBD2 aligns across 12 bases. Germline V lookup: CDR1 SGHDT, CDR2 YYEEEE. J gave up 6 bases and V 2 bases, and 6 bases lay outside the gene matches. There are 15 residues in the CDR3. The full variable domain, completed using reference TRBV5-6 and TRBJ2-7, is DAGVTQSPTHLIKTRGQQVTLRCSPKSGHDTVSWYQQALGQGPQFIFQYYEEEERQRGNFPDRFSGHQFPNYSSELNVNALLLGDSALYLCASSLLTSGSGEQYFGPGTRLTVT.

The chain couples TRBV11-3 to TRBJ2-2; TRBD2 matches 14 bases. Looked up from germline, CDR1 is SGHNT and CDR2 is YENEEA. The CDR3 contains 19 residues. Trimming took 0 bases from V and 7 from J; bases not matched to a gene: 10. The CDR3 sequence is CASSLDRLAGGPVGGELFF. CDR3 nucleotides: TGTGCCAGCAGCTTAGACCGACTAGCGGGAGGGCCCGTGGGCGGGGAGCTGTTTTTT.

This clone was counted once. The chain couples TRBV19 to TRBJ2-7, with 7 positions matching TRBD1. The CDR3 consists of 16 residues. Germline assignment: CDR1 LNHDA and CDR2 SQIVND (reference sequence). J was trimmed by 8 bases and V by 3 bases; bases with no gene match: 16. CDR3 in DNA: TGTGCCAGTAGTATCGGGACAGAAGGAAGCCGTGGGAAGCAGTACTTC. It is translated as CASSIGTEGSRGKQYF.

As DNA, the CDR3 is TGTGCCAGCCGCCTGACAGGGTACGAGCAGTACTTC. Translated, it gives CASRLTGYEQYF. V is TRBV28 and J is TRBJ2-7; 7 bases map to TRBD1. From germline, CDR1 is MDHEN and CDR2 SYDVKM. This CDR3 is built from 12 residues. After removal of 8 bases from V and 4 bases from J, the junction contained 5 bases not matched to a gene.

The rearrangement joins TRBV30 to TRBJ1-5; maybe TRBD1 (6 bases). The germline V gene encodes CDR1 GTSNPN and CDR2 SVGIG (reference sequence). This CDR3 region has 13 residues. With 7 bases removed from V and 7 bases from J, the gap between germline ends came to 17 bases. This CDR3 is CAYPDSPGQPQHF. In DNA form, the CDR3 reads TGTGCCTATCCGGACAGTCCGGGGCAGCCCCAGCATTTT. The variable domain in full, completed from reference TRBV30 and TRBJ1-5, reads SQTIHQWPATLVQPVGSPLSLECTVEGTSNPNLYWYRQAAGRGLQLLFYSVGIGQISSEVPQNLSASRPQDRQFILSSKKLLLSDSGFYLCAYPDSPGQPQHFGDGTRLSIL.

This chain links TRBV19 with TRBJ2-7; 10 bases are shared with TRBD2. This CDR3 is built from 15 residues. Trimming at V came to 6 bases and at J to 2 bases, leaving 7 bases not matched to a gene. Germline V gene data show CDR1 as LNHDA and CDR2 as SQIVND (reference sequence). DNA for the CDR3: TGTGCCAGTAGCAAAACTAGCGGGGATACCTACGAGCAGTACTTC. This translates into CASSKTSGDTYEQYF.

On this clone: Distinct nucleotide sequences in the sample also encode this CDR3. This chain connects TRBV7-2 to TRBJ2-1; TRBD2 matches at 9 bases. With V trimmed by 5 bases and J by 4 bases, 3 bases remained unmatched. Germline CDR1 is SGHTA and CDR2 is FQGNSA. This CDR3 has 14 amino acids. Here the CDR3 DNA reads TGTGCCAGCAGCCCGACTAGCGGATACAATGAGCAGTTCTTC. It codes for CASSPTSGYNEQFF.

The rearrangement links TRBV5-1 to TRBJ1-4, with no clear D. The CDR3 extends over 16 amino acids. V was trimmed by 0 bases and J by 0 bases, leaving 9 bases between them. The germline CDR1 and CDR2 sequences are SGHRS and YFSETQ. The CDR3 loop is CASSLAGDTTNEKLFF. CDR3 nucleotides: TGCGCCAGCAGCTTGGCCGGGGATACAACTAATGAAAAACTGTTTTTT.

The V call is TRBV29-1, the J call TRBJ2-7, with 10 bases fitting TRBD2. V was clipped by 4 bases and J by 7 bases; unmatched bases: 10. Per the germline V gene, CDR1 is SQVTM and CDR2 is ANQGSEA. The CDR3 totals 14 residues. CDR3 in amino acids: CSVGVTGTSEEQYF. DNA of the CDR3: TGCAGCGTTGGCGTAACCGGGACTAGCGAAGAGCAGTACTTC.

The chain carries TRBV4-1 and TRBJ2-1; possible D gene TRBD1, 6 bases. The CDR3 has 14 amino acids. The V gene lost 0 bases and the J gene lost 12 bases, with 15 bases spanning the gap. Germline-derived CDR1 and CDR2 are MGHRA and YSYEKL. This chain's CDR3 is CASSQELTDSLQFF. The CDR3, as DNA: TGCGCCAGCAGCCAAGAACTCACGGACAGCTTGCAGTTCTTC.

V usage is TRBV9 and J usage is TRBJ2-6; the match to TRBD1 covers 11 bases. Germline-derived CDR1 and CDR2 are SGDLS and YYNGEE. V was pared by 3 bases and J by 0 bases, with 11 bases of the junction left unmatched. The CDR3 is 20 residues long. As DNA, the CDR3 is TGTGCCAGCAGCGGTCGTGTGGGGGACAGGGGGTTCTCTGGGGCCAACGTCCTGACTTTC. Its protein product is CASSGRVGDRGFSGANVLTF.

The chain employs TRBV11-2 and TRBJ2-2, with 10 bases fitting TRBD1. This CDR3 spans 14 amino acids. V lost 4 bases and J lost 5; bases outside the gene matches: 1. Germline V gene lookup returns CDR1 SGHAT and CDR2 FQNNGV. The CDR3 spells CASSWDRGTGELFF. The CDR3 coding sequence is TGTGCCAGCAGCTGGGACAGGGGAACCGGGGAGCTGTTTTTT.

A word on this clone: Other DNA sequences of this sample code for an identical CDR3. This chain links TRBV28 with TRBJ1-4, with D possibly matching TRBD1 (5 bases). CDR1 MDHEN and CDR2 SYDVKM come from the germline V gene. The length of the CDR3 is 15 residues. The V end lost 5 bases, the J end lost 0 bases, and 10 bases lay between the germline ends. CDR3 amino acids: CASSGGSATNEKLFF. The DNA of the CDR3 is TGTGCCAGCAGTGGGGGGTCCGCAACTAATGAAAAACTGTTTTTT.

The CDR3, as DNA: TGTGCCAGCACCCGACAGGGGGCCCCTCTGATTTACGAGCAGTACTTC. This gives the protein CASTRQGAPLIYEQYF. The rearrangement uses TRBV28 and TRBJ2-7; 10 nucleotides agree with TRBD1. The V gene end was trimmed by 7 bases and the J gene end by 4 bases; junction bases not matched to a gene: 13. Germline CDR1 and CDR2: MDHEN and SYDVKM. This CDR3 is 16 amino acids long. Variable domain in full (rest from reference TRBV28 and TRBJ2-7): DVKVTQSSRYLVKRTGEKVFLECVQDMDHENMFWYRQDPGLGLRLIYFSYDVKMKEKGDIPEGYSVSREKKERFSLILESASTNQTSMYLCASTRQGAPLIYEQYFGPGTRLTVT.

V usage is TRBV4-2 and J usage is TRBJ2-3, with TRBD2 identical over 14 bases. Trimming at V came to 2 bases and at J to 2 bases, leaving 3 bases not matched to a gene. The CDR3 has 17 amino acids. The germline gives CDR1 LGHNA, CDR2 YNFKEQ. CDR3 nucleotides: TGTGCCAGCAGCCAAAGGACTAGCGGGAGGACCACAGATACGCAGTATTTT. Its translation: CASSQRTSGRTTDTQYF.

The CDR3: CASSRGTSGSPRRQYF. In DNA, the CDR3 is TGTGCCAGCAGCCGTGGGACTAGCGGGTCTCCTCGACGGCAGTACTTC. The chain employs TRBV11-2 and TRBJ2-7; 12 positions agree with TRBD2. Germline V gene sequence: CDR1 SGHAT, CDR2 FQNNGV. This CDR3 spans 16 amino acids. J was trimmed by 9 bases and V by 5 bases; bases with no gene match: 14. The whole variable domain, filled in from reference TRBV11-2 and TRBJ2-7, reads EAGVAQSPRYKIIEKRQSVAFWCNPISGHATLYWYQQILGQGPKLLIQFQNNGVVDDSQLPKDRFSAERLKGVDSTLKIQPAKLEDSAVYLCASSRGTSGSPRRQYFGPGTRLTVT.

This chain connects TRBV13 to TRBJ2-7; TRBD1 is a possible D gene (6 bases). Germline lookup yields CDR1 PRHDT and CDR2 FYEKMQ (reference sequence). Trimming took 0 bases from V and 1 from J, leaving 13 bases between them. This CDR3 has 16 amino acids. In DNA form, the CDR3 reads TGTGCCAGCAGCTTAGGCCCCCGGGACAAGTCCTACGAGCAGTACTTC. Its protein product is CASSLGPRDKSYEQYF.

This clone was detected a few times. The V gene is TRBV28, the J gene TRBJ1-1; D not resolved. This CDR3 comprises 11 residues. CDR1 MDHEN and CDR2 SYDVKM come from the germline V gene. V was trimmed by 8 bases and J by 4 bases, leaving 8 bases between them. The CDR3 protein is CASVEVTEAFF. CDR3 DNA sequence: TGTGCCAGCGTTGAGGTCACTGAAGCTTTCTTT.

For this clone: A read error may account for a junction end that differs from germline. CDR3 in amino acids: CASSPRLWVVF. The CDR3 nucleotides read TGTGCCAGCAGTCCAAGGCTGTGGGTTGTCTTC. The chain links TRBV7-3 to TRBJ2-1, with D hard to call. The germline V gene encodes CDR1 SGHTA and CDR2 FQGTGA. The CDR3 spans 11 residues.

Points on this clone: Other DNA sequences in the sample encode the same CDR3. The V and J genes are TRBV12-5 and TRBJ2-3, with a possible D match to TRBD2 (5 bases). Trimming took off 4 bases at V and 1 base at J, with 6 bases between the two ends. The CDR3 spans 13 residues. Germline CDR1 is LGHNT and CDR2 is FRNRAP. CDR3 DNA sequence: TGTGCTAGTGGTTCCGGGGGCACAGATACGCAGTATTTT. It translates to CASGSGGTDTQYF.